This T cell receptor (beta chain) was captured by sequencing in a study of blood T cell repertoires in COVID-19. The overall study: In each case, the material was cDNA or gDNA derived from T cells, B-cell-depleted T cells, or PBMCs.

The CDR3 is 14 amino acids. In the original workflow: Nucleated cell number was recorded as an estimate derived from reference gene primer amplification. Method: immunoSEQ multiplex PCR; TCRdb's copy keeps in-frame clones and lacks some. V and J calls plus clone size are reproduced from that table; the DNA served to infer D and trimming. The data contain around 130,000 clones, 80% to 85% of them singletons. The TCR was taken from a man aged 60-69 years with acute or convalescent COVID-19. The sequenced sample consisted of peripheral blood. The chain uses TRBV21-1 and TRBJ1-1; TRBD1, as called in the table, went unchecked against the DNA. TRBV21-1 is described as a pseudogene. CDR3 coding DNA: TGTGCCAGCAGCAAATCGACAGGGGACACTGAAGCTTTCTTT. The encoded protein is CASSKSTGDTEAFF.